The 12 T cell receptor beta chains below were found in one sample sequenced in a study of OX40 agonist ivuxolimab in advanced cancers. Here immunoSEQ multiplex PCR was the method, and the copy in TCRdb shows in-frame clones only, minus some. The data hold 62,000 or so clones, with less than 95% observed a single time. The material sequenced was CD4+ or CD8+ T cells sorted from blood, taken in a trial of the OX40 agonist ivuxolimab. The receptors here all came from an adult with an advanced solid tumor such as melanoma, head and neck, liver or kidney cancer.

DNA for the CDR3: TGTGCCAGCCTGGGGAAGACAGGGGGCAATCAGCCCCAGCATTTT. It is translated as CASLGKTGGNQPQHF. The gene calls are TRBV28 and TRBJ1-5, with 8 bases aligning to TRBD1. Germline V lookup: CDR1 MDHEN, CDR2 SYDVKM. The V and J ends lost 8 bases and 2 bases, in that order; junction bases with no gene match: 8. CDR3 length: 15 amino acids.

The chain carries TRBV6-1 and TRBJ2-7; TRBD2 agrees at 9 bases. Germline CDR1 MNHNS, CDR2 SASEGT. Losses at the gene ends were 6 bases for V and 1 base for J; bases not matched to a gene: 7. The CDR3 spans 15 residues. The CDR3 region is CASRREGLSSYEQYF. CDR3 coding DNA: TGTGCCAGCAGGCGGGAGGGCCTTAGTTCCTACGAGCAGTACTTC.

CDR3 in DNA: TGTGCCAGTAGTATAAACGGGGACACTGAAGCTTTCTTT. It yields the protein CASSINGDTEAFF. The chain is built from TRBV19 and TRBJ1-1; D is unresolved. V was clipped by 2 bases and J by 3 bases, with 7 bases between them. Germline V CDR1 and CDR2: LNHDA, SQIVND (reference sequence). This CDR3 region has 13 residues.

The genes are TRBV6-1 and TRBJ2-7; tentative D call: TRBD1 (5 bases). The V end lost 5 bases, the J end lost 3 bases, and 11 bases lay between the germline ends. CDR1 and CDR2 (germline): MNHNS, SASEGT. This CDR3 region has 13 residues. CDR3 region: CASSTVQGYEQYF. CDR3 sequence (DNA): TGTGCCAGCAGTACCGTCCAGGGCTACGAGCAGTACTTC.

The genes are TRBV5-1 and TRBJ2-7, with 7 bases aligning to TRBD2. The CDR3 spans 14 residues. Germline values: CDR1 SGHRS, CDR2 YFSETQ. J lost 2 bases, V lost 0 bases, and 2 bases had no gene match. The CDR3 spells CASSLEGGPYEQYF. The CDR3 DNA reads as TGCGCCAGCAGCTTGGAGGGAGGGCCCTACGAGCAGTACTTC.

In DNA, the CDR3 is TGTGCCATCAGTGCTGGACAGGGACGACTAAGCACAGATACGCAGTATTTT. Its translation is CAISAGQGRLSTDTQYF. V is TRBV10-3 and J is TRBJ2-3; 8 positions match TRBD1. Per germline, CDR1 ENHRY and CDR2 SYGVKD. V dropped 4 bases and J dropped 0; count of bases not matched to a gene: 9. The CDR3 consists of 17 residues.

This rearrangement joins TRBV27 to TRBJ2-1, with 13 bases lining up with TRBD2. The germline gives CDR1 MNHEY, CDR2 SMNVEV (reference sequence). This CDR3 region has 19 residues. The V segment lost 2 bases and the J segment 8 bases; nucleotides outside the gene matches: 15. The CDR3 DNA sequence: TGTGCCAGCAGTTTACCGGGACTAGCGGGATTCAGCCCCACGGATGAGCAGTTCTTC. Translated, it gives CASSLPGLAGFSPTDEQFF.

This sequence joins TRBV18 and TRBJ2-1; D perhaps matches TRBD2 (5 bases). Germline loops: CDR1 KGHSH, CDR2 LQKENI. There are 16 residues in the CDR3. The V and J ends lost 2 bases and 0 bases respectively, with 11 bases between them. CDR3 protein: CASSPLVGDSYNEQFF. CDR3 bases: TGTGCCAGCTCACCATTAGTGGGAGACTCCTACAATGAGCAGTTCTTC.

This clone was observed a handful of times. An end of the junction differs from the germline gene, which may be a read error. The rearrangement uses TRBV14 and TRBJ2-7; D unresolved. This CDR3 has 11 residues. CDR1 and CDR2 from the germline V gene are SGHDN and FVKESK. The CDR3 nucleotides read TGTGCCAGCAGCCAGAGCTACGCGCAGTACTTC. Protein: CASSQSYAQYF.

The chain recombines TRBV4-1 with TRBJ2-1; D unclear. Germline CDR1 is MGHRA and CDR2 is YSYEKL. This CDR3 has 14 amino acids. V was pared by 1 base and J by 0 bases, with 4 bases between. The chain's CDR3 is CASSQGSSYNEQFF. The CDR3 DNA reads as TGCGCCAGCAGCCAAGGGAGCTCCTACAATGAGCAGTTCTTC.

The CDR3 nucleotides are TGTGCCAGCAGCCGGTCAGGAGGGACAGCGGCTAACTATGGCTACACCTTC. Amino acids: CASSRSGGTAANYGYTF. The chain joins TRBV4-2 to TRBJ1-2, with 7 nucleotides matching TRBD1. This CDR3 has 17 residues. Trimming cost V 4 bases and J 0 bases; bases outside gene matches: 11. Germline values: CDR1 LGHNA, CDR2 YNFKEQ.

The CDR3 coding sequence is TGTGCCAGCAGGACTTCCCTTACCTACGAGCAGTACTTC. Translated: CASRTSLTYEQYF. This chain connects TRBV11-2 to TRBJ2-7; D ambiguous. Germline values: CDR1 SGHAT, CDR2 FQNNGV. There are 13 residues in the CDR3. Trimming took off 6 bases at V and 2 bases at J, with 11 bases between the two ends.